A selection of T cell receptor beta chains follows, all from one sample in a study of shared clonotypes between healthy human individuals. The protocol was immunoSEQ multiplex PCR, while the TCRdb copy is restricted to in-frame clones and leaves out a portion. Here the sample spans over a million clones, about four fifths being singletons. The material sequenced was memory CD4+ T cells from PBMCs. These receptors were collected from a man aged 18-30 years in good health. Some clones in this sample may be carry-over from other donors' samples. Both conserved end residues are part of each CDR3.

j_call | v_call | cdr3_aa
TRBJ2-3 | TRBV5-1 | CASSMYTSTDTQYF
TRBJ1-1 | TRBV28 | CASSLLRGFEAFF
TRBJ1-1 | TRBV5-1 | CASSLETGGISEAFF
TRBJ2-2 | TRBV5-1 | CASSLDPGHPGELFF
TRBJ2-6 | TRBV2 | CASGTGNSGANVLTF
TRBJ2-1 | TRBV29-1 | CSVAVIAGGDGGEQFF
TRBJ2-7 | TRBV28 | CASIETDGQQYF
TRBJ2-2 | TRBV29-1 | CSEFNPETGELFF
TRBJ1-1 | TRBV7-8 | CASSLVGQGASEAFF
TRBJ2-7 | TRBV2 | CASAGRGYEQYF
TRBJ2-5 | TRBV19 | CASSGTGLQETQYF
TRBJ2-3 | TRBV5-1 | CASSPLAGEDTQYF
TRBJ2-7 | TRBV28 | CASSLWGRVYLEQYF